The rows below give T cell receptor beta chains drawn from one sample of a study of blood T cell repertoires in COVID-19. Clones were read by immunoSEQ multiplex PCR, and TCRdb kept only the in-frame ones, dropping some. The sample has some 57,000 clones; approximately 91% are singletons. The sequenced material came from peripheral blood. The receptors come from a man aged 45-65 years with active COVID-19. Each CDR3 is given with its conserved first and last residue. D genes are given only for firm matches. Size tells how often a clone was seen (once, few, many) or the class of an expanded clone, and some rows leave it out.

>TRBV7-9|TRBD2|-|TRBJ2-1
CASSHGLAGGFF
TGTGCCAGCAGCCACGGACTAGCGGGAGGTTTCTTC
>TRBV5-1|-|-|TRBJ2-7
CASSFGGSSSYEQYF
TGCGCCAGCAGCTTCGGGGGATCTAGCTCCTACGAGCAGTACTTC
>TRBV27|TRBD1|-|TRBJ1-1
CASSLQGEVNTEAFF
TGTGCCAGCAGTTTACAGGGGGAGGTGAACACTGAAGCTTTCTTT
>TRBV3-1/TRBV3-2|-|-|TRBJ2-7
CASSQALGPAHEQYF
TGTGCCAGCAGCCAAGCACTAGGCCCGGCCCACGAGCAGTACTTC
>TRBV4-1|-|-|TRBJ1-2
CASSQGTGVGGYTF
TGCGCCAGCAGCCAGGGTACGGGAGTCGGTGGCTACACCTTC
>TRBV6-2/TRBV6-3|-|-|TRBJ1-2
CASSLDSYGYTF
TGTGCCAGCAGCCTGGACAGCTATGGCTACACCTTC
>TRBV11-3|-|-|TRBJ2-2
CASSPGNVGRNTGELFF
TGTGCCAGCAGCCCGGGGAATGTGGGCCGGAACACCGGGGAGCTGTTTTTT
>TRBV5-5|-|-|TRBJ1-3
CASSYTGGNTIYF
TGTGCCAGCAGCTACACAGGTGGAAACACCATATATTTT
>TRBV11-2|TRBD1|-|TRBJ2-5
CASSQGQARETQYF
TGTGCCAGCAGCCAGGGACAGGCGAGAGAGACCCAGTACTTC
>TRBV7-2|TRBD2|-|TRBJ2-2
CASSLAGTSGRLATGELFF
TGTGCCAGCAGCTTAGCGGGGACTAGCGGGAGGTTGGCCACCGGGGAGCTGTTTTTT
>TRBV7-2|TRBD2|-|TRBJ2-7
CASSWDSGGPSYEQYF
TGTGCCAGCAGCTGGGATAGCGGGGGGCCCTCCTACGAGCAGTACTTC
>TRBV3-1/TRBV3-2|-|-|TRBJ1-2
CASSQDQGGFYGYTF
TGTGCCAGCAGCCAAGATCAAGGGGGTTTCTATGGCTACACCTTC
>TRBV9|-|-|TRBJ1-1
CASSVRDTEAFF
TGTGCCAGCAGCGTACGGGACACTGAAGCTTTCTTT
>TRBV5-4|-|-|TRBJ2-3
CASSSRTNTDTQYF
TGTGCCAGCAGTTCAAGGACTAACACAGATACGCAGTATTTT
>TRBV4-3|TRBD2|-|TRBJ2-2
CASSQDYGLAGVAGELFF
TGCGCCAGCAGCCAAGATTATGGGCTAGCGGGGGTAGCCGGGGAGCTGTTTTTT
>TRBV5-4|-|-|TRBJ2-1
CASSLPQRFGNEQFF
TGTGCCAGCAGCTTGCCCCAGCGTTTTGGGAATGAGCAGTTCTTC
>TRBV25-1|TRBD2|once|TRBJ2-7
CASALRGGVGQYF
TGTGCCAGCGCTCTCCGGGGAGGGGTCGGGCAGTACTTC
>TRBV29-1|TRBD1|-|TRBJ2-7
CSVEVPDRDRGYEQYF
TGCAGCGTTGAAGTCCCAGACCGGGACAGGGGCTACGAGCAGTACTTC
>TRBV18|TRBD1|-|TRBJ2-1
CASSPTGTDYNEQFF
TGTGCCAGCTCACCAACCGGGACAGACTACAATGAGCAGTTCTTC
>TRBV7-7|-|-|TRBJ2-5
CASSLGQASGETQYF
TGTGCCAGCAGCTTAGGTCAGGCCTCCGGAGAGACCCAGTACTTC
>TRBV18|TRBD1|-|TRBJ1-6
CASSPQRQGNSPLHF
TGTGCCAGCTCACCACAGAGACAGGGTAATTCACCCCTCCACTTT
>TRBV2|TRBD1|-|TRBJ2-7
CATNRGGDYEQYF
TGTGCCACCAACAGGGGTGGCGACTACGAGCAGTACTTC
>TRBV7-8|-|-|TRBJ1-1
CASSLGENTEAFF
TGTGCCAGCAGCTTAGGAGAGAACACTGAAGCTTTCTTT
>TRBV19|-|-|TRBJ2-7
CASSPTVTASYEQYF
TGTGCCAGTAGTCCGACAGTGACCGCTTCCTACGAGCAGTACTTC
>TRBV28|-|-|TRBJ1-1
CATRGGLAFF
TGTGCCACCCGGGGGGGGCTGGCTTTCTTT
>TRBV30|-|-|TRBJ2-1
CAWSPLGGSYNEQFF
TGTGCCTGGAGTCCCCTCGGGGGTTCCTACAATGAGCAGTTCTTC
>TRBV30|-|-|TRBJ2-7
CAWSFRVYEQYF
TGTGCCTGGAGTTTTCGGGTATACGAGCAGTACTTC
>TRBV1|-|-|TRBJ2-5
CTSSRPQETQYF
TGCACCAGCAGCCGGCCCCAAGAGACCCAGTACTTC
>TRBV2|TRBD1|-|TRBJ1-1
CASSVPHGTDGLYIMNTEAFF
TGTGCCAGCAGCGTTCCGCACGGGACAGACGGACTTTACATTATGAACACTGAAGCTTTCTTT
>TRBV5-4|-|-|TRBJ2-3
CASSSVQGPTDTQYF
TGTGCCAGCAGCTCCGTTCAGGGCCCCACAGATACGCAGTATTTT
>TRBV5-8|-|-|TRBJ2-5
CASSEGFGIVRKETQYF
TGTGCCAGCAGCGAGGGTTTTGGTATCGTGCGCAAAGAGACCCAGTACTTC
>TRBV18|-|-|TRBJ1-2
CASSPFGVKINYGYTF
TGTGCCAGCTCCCCTTTCGGGGTCAAAATTAACTATGGCTACACCTTC